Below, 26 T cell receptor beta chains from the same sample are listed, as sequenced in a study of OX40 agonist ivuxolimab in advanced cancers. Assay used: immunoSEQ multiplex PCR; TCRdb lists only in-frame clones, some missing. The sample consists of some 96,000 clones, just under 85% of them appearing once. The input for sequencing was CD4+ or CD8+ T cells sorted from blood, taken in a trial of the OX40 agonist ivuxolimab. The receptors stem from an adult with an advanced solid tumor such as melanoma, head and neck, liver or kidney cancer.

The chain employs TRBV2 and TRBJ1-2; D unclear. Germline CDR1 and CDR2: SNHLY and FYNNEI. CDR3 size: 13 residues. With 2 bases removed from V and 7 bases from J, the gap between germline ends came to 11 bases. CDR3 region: CASSERRSLGYTF. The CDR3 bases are TGTGCCAGCAGTGAACGCAGGTCCCTTGGCTACACCTTC.

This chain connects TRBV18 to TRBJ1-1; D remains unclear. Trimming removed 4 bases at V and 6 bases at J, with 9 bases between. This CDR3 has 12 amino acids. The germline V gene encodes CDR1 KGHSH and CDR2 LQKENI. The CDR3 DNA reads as TGTGCCAGCTCACAAGCTGGGGCTGAAGCTTTCTTT. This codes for CASSQAGAEAFF.

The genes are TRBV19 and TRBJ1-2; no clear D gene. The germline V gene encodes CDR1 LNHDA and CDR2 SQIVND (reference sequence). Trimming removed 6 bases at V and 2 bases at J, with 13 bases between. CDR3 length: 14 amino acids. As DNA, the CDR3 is TGTGCCAGTAGCCACCGGACCCCAAACTATGGCTACACCTTC. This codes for CASSHRTPNYGYTF.

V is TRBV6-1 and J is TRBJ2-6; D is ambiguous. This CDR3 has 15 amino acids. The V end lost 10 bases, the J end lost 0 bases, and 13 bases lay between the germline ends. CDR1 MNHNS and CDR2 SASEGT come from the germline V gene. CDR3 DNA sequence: TGTGCCACCATTCGGGTATACTCTGGGGCCAACGTCCTGACTTTC. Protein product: CATIRVYSGANVLTF.

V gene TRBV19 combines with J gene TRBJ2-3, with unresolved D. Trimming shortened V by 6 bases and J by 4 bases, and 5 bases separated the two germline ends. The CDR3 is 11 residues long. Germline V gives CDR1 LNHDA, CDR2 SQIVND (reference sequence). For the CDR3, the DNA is TGTGCCAGTAGCACCGCAGATACGCAGTATTTT. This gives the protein CASSTADTQYF.

CDR3 region: CASSLSGTGNYEQYF. The CDR3 DNA reads as TGTGCCAGCAGCTTGTCCGGCACAGGGAACTACGAGCAGTACTTC. The V call is TRBV5-4, the J call TRBJ2-7, with D perhaps TRBD1 (6 bases). The CDR3 is 15 amino acids. The germline V and J ends were trimmed by 1 base and 3 bases, with 14 bases remaining between them. The germline gives CDR1 SGHNT, CDR2 YYREEE (reference sequence).

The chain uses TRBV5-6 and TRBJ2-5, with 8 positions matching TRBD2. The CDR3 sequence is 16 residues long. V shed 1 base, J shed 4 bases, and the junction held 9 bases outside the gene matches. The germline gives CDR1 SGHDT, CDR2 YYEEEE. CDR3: CASSLILRTSRETQYF. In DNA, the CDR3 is TGTGCCAGCAGCTTGATTCTTAGGACTAGCCGAGAGACCCAGTACTTC.

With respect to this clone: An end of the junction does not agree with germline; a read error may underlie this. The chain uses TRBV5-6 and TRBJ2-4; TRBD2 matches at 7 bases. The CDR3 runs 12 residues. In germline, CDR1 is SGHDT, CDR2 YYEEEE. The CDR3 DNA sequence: TGTGCCAGCAGCTTGGGGAAAGGCGGGAGACAGTTC. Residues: CASSLGKGGRQF.

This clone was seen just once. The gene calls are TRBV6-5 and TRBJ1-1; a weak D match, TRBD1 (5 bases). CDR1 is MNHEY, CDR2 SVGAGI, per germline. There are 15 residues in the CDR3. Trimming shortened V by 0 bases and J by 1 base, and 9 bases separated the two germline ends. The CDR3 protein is CASSYSRDGNTEAFF. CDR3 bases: TGTGCCAGCAGTTACTCGCGGGACGGGAACACTGAAGCTTTCTTT.

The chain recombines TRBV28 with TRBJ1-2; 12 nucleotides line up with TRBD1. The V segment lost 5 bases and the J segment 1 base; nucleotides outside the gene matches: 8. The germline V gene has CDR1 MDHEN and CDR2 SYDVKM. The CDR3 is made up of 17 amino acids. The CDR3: CASSTRGQGAYNYGYTF. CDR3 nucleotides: TGTGCCAGCAGTACACGGGGACAGGGGGCTTATAACTATGGCTACACCTTC.

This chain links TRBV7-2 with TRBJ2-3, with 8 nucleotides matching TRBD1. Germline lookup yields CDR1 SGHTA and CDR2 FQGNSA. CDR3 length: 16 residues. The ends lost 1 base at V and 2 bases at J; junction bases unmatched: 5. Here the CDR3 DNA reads TGTGCCAGCAGCTTAGGGGACAGGCGTTCCACAGATACGCAGTATTTT. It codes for CASSLGDRRSTDTQYF. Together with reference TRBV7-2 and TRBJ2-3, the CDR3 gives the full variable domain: GAGVSQSPSNKVTEKGKDVELRCDPISGHTALYWYRQSLGQGLEFLIYFQGNSAPDKSGLPSDRFSAERTGGSVSTLTIQRTQQEDSAVYLCASSLGDRRSTDTQYFGPGTRLTVL.

For the CDR3, the DNA is TGTGCCAGTAGTATAGGTTCACCGACAGGGAGGGAGACCCAGTACTTC. It specifies CASSIGSPTGRETQYF. V usage is TRBV19 and J usage is TRBJ2-5, with D possibly TRBD1 on 7 matching bases. CDR1 and CDR2 from the germline V gene are LNHDA and SQIVND (reference sequence). Trimming took 1 base from V and 5 from J, leaving 17 bases between them. This CDR3 is 16 amino acids long.

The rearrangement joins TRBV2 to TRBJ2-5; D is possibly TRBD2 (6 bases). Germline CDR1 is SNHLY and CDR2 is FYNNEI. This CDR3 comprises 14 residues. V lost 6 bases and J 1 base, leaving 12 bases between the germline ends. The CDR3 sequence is CASRELATQETQYF. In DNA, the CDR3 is TGTGCCAGCAGGGAGCTAGCGACCCAAGAGACCCAGTACTTC.

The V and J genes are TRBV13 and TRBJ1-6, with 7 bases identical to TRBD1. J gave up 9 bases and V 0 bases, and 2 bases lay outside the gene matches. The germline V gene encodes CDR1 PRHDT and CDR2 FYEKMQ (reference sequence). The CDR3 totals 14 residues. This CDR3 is CASSLGRGGSPLHF. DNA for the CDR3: TGTGCCAGCAGCTTAGGCAGGGGGGGTTCACCCCTCCACTTT. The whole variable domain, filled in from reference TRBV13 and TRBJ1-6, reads AAGVIQSPRHLIKEKRETATLKCYPIPRHDTVYWYQQGPGQDPQFLISFYEKMQSDKGSIPDRFSAQQFSDYHSELNMSSLELGDSALYFCASSLGRGGSPLHFGNGTRLTVT.

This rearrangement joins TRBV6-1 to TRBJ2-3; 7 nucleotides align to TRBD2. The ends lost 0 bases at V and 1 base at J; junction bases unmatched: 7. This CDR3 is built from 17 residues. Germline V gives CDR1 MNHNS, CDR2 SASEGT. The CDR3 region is CASSEAVSGLGTDTQYF. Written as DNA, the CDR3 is TGTGCCAGCAGTGAAGCTGTTAGCGGGCTGGGCACAGATACGCAGTATTTT.

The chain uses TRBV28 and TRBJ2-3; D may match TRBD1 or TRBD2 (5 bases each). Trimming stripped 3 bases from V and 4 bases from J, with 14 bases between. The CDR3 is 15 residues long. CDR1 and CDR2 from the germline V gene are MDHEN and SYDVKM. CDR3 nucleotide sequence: TGTGCCAGCAGTTTCCCCGGGGACCAATCAGATACGCAGTATTTT. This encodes CASSFPGDQSDTQYF.

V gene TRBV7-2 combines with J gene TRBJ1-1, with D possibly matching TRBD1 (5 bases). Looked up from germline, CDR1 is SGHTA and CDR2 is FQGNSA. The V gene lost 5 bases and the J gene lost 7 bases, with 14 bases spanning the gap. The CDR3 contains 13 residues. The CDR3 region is CASSPLSGDEAFF. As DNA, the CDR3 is TGTGCCAGCAGCCCGCTTTCGGGGGATGAAGCTTTCTTT. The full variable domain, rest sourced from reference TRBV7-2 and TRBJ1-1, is GAGVSQSPSNKVTEKGKDVELRCDPISGHTALYWYRQSLGQGLEFLIYFQGNSAPDKSGLPSDRFSAERTGGSVSTLTIQRTQQEDSAVYLCASSPLSGDEAFFGQGTRLTVV.

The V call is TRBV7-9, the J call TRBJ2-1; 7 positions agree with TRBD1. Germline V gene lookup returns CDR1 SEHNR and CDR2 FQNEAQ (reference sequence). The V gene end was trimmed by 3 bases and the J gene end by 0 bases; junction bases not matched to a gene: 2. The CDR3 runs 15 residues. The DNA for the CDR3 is TGTGCCAGCAGCTTCCGACAGGGCTCCTACAATGAGCAGTTCTTC. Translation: CASSFRQGSYNEQFF.

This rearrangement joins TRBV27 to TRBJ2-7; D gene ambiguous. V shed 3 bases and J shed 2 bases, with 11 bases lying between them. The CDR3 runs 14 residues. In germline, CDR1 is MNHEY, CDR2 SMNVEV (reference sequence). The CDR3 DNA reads TGTGCCAGCAGTTTTCGGCAAACTACCTACGAGCAGTACTTC. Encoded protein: CASSFRQTTYEQYF.

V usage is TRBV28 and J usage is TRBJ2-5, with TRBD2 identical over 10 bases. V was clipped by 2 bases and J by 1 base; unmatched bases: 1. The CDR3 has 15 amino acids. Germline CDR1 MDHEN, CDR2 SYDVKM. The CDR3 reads CASSLGTSAQETQYF. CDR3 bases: TGTGCCAGCAGTTTAGGGACTAGCGCCCAAGAGACCCAGTACTTC.

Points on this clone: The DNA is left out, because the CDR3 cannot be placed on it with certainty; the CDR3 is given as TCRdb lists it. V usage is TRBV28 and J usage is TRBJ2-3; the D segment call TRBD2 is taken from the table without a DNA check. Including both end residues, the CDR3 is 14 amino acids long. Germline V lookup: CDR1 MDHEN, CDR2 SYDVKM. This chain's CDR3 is CASSTSGGGDTQYF.

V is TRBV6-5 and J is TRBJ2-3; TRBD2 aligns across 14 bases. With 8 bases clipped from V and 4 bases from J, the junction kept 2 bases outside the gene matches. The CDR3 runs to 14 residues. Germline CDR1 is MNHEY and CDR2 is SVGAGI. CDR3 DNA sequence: TGTGCCAGCCGGACTAGCGGGAGGTCAGATACGCAGTATTTT. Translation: CASRTSGRSDTQYF.

CDR3 sequence (DNA): TGTGCCAGCAGCGCAACAGGTTATGGCTACACCTTC. Translation: CASSATGYGYTF. The V call is TRBV5-6, the J call TRBJ1-2; D possibly corresponds to TRBD1 (5 bases). The germline CDR1 and CDR2 sequences are SGHDT and YYEEEE. There are 12 residues in the CDR3. V was pared by 4 bases and J by 5 bases, with 9 bases between.

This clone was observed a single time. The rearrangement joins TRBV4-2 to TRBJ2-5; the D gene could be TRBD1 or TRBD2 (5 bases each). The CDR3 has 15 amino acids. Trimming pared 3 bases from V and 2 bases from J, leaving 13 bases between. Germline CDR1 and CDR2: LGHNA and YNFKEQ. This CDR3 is CASSQSWDPQETQYF. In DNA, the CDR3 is TGTGCCAGCAGCCAGTCCTGGGACCCGCAAGAGACCCAGTACTTC.

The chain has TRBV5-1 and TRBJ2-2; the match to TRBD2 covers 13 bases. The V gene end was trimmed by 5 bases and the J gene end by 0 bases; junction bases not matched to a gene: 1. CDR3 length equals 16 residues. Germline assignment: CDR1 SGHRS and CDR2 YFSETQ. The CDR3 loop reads CASRGLAGTNTGELFF. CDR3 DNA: TGCGCCAGCAGGGGACTAGCGGGGACGAACACCGGGGAGCTGTTTTTT.

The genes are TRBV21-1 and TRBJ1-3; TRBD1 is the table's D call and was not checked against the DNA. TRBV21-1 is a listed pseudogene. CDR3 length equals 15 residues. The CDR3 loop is CARRDQGLSGNTIYF. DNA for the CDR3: TGTGCCAGGCGAGACCAGGGTCTATCTGGAAACACCATATATTTT.